One sample yielded the 27 T cell receptor beta chains listed below, sequenced in a study of Ad26.COV2.S vaccination and SARS-CoV-2 variants. Produced via immunoSEQ multiplex PCR; TCRdb's table is partial and in-frame only. The data show some 420,000 clones, with approximately 90% seen just once and approximately 4% held by the top ten. Noted treatment: 19 received Ad26.COV2.S at low or high dose, single or two shots; a few received placebo; per-sample allocation not given. Sampling occurred on day 63 after the first vaccine or placebo injection. The sample was peripheral blood, taken in a trial of Ad26.COV2.S vaccine versus placebo. The origin of the receptors is a person aged 18-65 years who received the Ad26.COV2.S COVID-19 vaccine or a placebo.

This clone has a single count. The V and J genes are TRBV24-1 and TRBJ2-7; 7 bases are a match to TRBD2. This CDR3 has 13 residues. The V and J ends lost 0 bases and 11 bases, in that order; junction bases with no gene match: 6. The V gene's germline CDR1 is KGHDR and CDR2 SFDVKD. CDR3 sequence: CATSDLGGGRKYF. Here the CDR3 DNA reads TGTGCCACCAGTGATTTGGGCGGGGGAAGGAAGTACTTC.

The genes are TRBV6-6 and TRBJ1-2, with D maybe TRBD1 (6 bases). The V end lost 6 bases, the J end lost 8 bases, and 19 bases lay between the germline ends. Germline values: CDR1 MNHNY, CDR2 SVGAGI (reference sequence). The length of the CDR3 is 14 residues. The CDR3 loop is CASSLTGQVNGYTF. The CDR3 nucleotides read TGTGCCAGCAGCCTTACAGGGCAGGTGAACGGCTACACCTTC.

The V gene is TRBV9, the J gene TRBJ2-7; 12 bases match TRBD2. J lost 3 bases, V lost 2 bases, and 0 bases had no gene match. The CDR3 covers 14 residues. The germline V gene encodes CDR1 SGDLS and CDR2 YYNGEE. The chain's CDR3 is CASSVTSGGYEQYF. The CDR3 DNA reads as TGTGCCAGCAGCGTGACTAGCGGGGGCTACGAGCAGTACTTC.

This rearrangement joins TRBV19 to TRBJ2-1; D remains unclear. The CDR3 loop spans 15 amino acids. Trimming cost V 0 bases and J 0 bases, with 6 bases left between them. Per germline, CDR1 LNHDA and CDR2 SQIVND (reference sequence). The CDR3 sequence: CASSIEASSYNEQFF. The CDR3 DNA reads as TGTGCCAGTAGTATAGAAGCGAGCTCCTACAATGAGCAGTTCTTC.

This clone was counted once. The chain uses TRBV19 and TRBJ2-3, with D uncertain. This CDR3 spans 12 amino acids. Germline CDR1 reads LNHDA; CDR2 reads SQIVND (reference sequence). The ends were cut back, 3 bases at V and 4 bases at J, with 5 bases in the middle. DNA for the CDR3: TGTGCCAGTAGTATCTTCCCAGATACGCAGTATTTT. As protein: CASSIFPDTQYF.

J is TRBJ1-2 and V is TRBV28; no firm D call. In germline, CDR1 is MDHEN, CDR2 SYDVKM. V gave up 3 bases and J gave up 4 bases, with 9 bases separating them. The CDR3 runs to 13 residues. The CDR3 region is CASSFSRLYGYTF. The CDR3, as DNA: TGTGCCAGCAGTTTTTCGCGCCTCTATGGCTACACCTTC.

The rearrangement links TRBV7-2 to TRBJ2-1, with D tentatively TRBD2 (6 bases). Trimming cost V 3 bases and J 5 bases, with 14 bases left between them. The CDR3 is 15 amino acids. Per the germline V gene, CDR1 is SGHTA and CDR2 is FQGNSA. Here the CDR3 DNA reads TGTGCCAGCAGCTTTGGAGGGGCTTGGAACAATGAGCAGTTCTTC. As protein: CASSFGGAWNNEQFF.

This chain links TRBV7-2 with TRBJ1-4; D ambiguous. The ends were cut back, 7 bases at V and 8 bases at J, with 17 bases in the middle. This CDR3 region has 14 residues. Germline values: CDR1 SGHTA, CDR2 FQGNSA. The CDR3: CASNYEGRGEKLFF. CDR3 bases: TGTGCCAGCAACTACGAGGGCCGAGGGGAAAAACTGTTTTTT.

V gene TRBV3-1 (or the pseudogene TRBV3-2) combines with J gene TRBJ2-5; 13 bases line up with TRBD2. The trim removed 4 bases at V and 2 bases at J, leaving 4 bases unmatched. This CDR3 is built from 16 residues. The germline V gene has CDR1 LGHDT and CDR2 YNNKEL (reference sequence). CDR3 DNA sequence: TGTGCCAGCAGCCCGGGACTAGCGGGAAAACAAGAGACCCAGTACTTC. Its translation is CASSPGLAGKQETQYF.

The rearrangement joins TRBV7-6 to TRBJ2-1; 9 bases match TRBD2. CDR3 length equals 17 residues. V lost 4 bases, J lost 2 bases, and 9 bases stayed unmatched. Germline loops: CDR1 SGHVS, CDR2 FNYEAQ. The CDR3 is CASSSRGSSGAYNEQFF. The CDR3 region has the DNA TGTGCCAGCAGCTCCCGTGGGTCTAGCGGGGCCTACAATGAGCAGTTCTTC.

The CDR3 coding sequence is TGTGCCAGCAGTCCCACAGGGCTTCCCCCGGACAGGGATACGCAGTATTTT. Translation: CASSPTGLPPDRDTQYF. J is TRBJ2-3 and V is TRBV28; 7 bases match TRBD1. The CDR3 runs 17 residues. Germline V CDR1 and CDR2: MDHEN, SYDVKM. V lost 5 bases, J lost 6 bases, and 17 bases stayed unmatched.

This clone occurred once. CDR3 amino acids: CASSYLGQEDDSPLHF. CDR3 sequence (DNA): TGTGCCAGCAGTTACTTAGGACAGGAAGACGATTCACCCCTCCACTTT. The V and J genes are TRBV6-2 or TRBV6-3 and TRBJ1-6, with TRBD1 identical over 7 bases. CDR1 and CDR2 (germline): MNHEY, SVGEGT. This CDR3 has 16 residues. V lost 1 base to trimming and J lost 8 bases; unmatched junction nucleotides: 8.

This clone was seen more than once but under ten times. The chain employs TRBV27 and TRBJ1-2; TRBD1 agrees at 7 bases. The V gene's germline CDR1 is MNHEY and CDR2 SMNVEV (reference sequence). Germline trimming cut 5 bases from V and 0 bases from J; bases unmatched to any gene: 3. The CDR3 loop spans 14 amino acids. The CDR3 region is CASSAGQSNYGYTF. CDR3 coding DNA: TGTGCCAGCAGTGCGGGACAGTCTAACTATGGCTACACCTTC.

The chain has TRBV18 and TRBJ1-5; D is unresolved. With 6 bases removed from V and 0 bases from J, the gap between germline ends came to 12 bases. From germline, CDR1 is KGHSH and CDR2 LQKENI. This CDR3 is 15 amino acids long. The CDR3 loop reads CASSPFRNSNQPQHF. The CDR3 bases are TGTGCCAGCTCCCCCTTCAGAAATAGCAATCAGCCCCAGCATTTT.

This chain joins TRBV6-5 and TRBJ2-3, with D perhaps matching TRBD2 (5 bases). There are 15 residues in the CDR3. In germline, CDR1 is MNHEY, CDR2 SVGAGI. Deletions cut 6 bases from V and 3 bases from J, with 16 bases between. CDR3 sequence reads: CASSGGLLLTDTQYF. CDR3 sequence (DNA): TGTGCCAGCAGCGGAGGACTGTTACTAACAGATACGCAGTATTTT.

The V call is TRBV10-3, the J call TRBJ2-7; perhaps D is TRBD1 or TRBD2 (5 bases each). The CDR3 loop spans 12 amino acids. The germline V and J ends were trimmed by 8 bases and 3 bases, with 11 bases remaining between them. Germline CDR1 reads ENHRY; CDR2 reads SYGVKD. CDR3 nucleotides: TGTGCCATCGGGGGAGACAGCTACGAGCAGTACTTC. It specifies CAIGGDSYEQYF.

This clone was seen once. V gene TRBV4-3 combines with J gene TRBJ1-1; D is perhaps TRBD1 (5 bases). Germline loops: CDR1 LGHNA, CDR2 YSLEER. The CDR3 runs to 15 residues. Trimming removed 1 base at V and 3 bases at J, with 12 bases between. CDR3 loop: CASSQGRPRDTEAFF. In DNA form, the CDR3 reads TGCGCCAGCAGCCAAGGTAGACCCAGGGACACTGAAGCTTTCTTT.

The chain has TRBV5-6 and TRBJ1-1; D is ambiguous. The ends were cut back, 3 bases at V and 10 bases at J, with 19 bases in the middle. CDR3 size: 14 residues. Germline CDR1 is SGHDT and CDR2 is YYEEEE. The CDR3 loop is CASSSDFGGGIAFF. The CDR3 DNA follows: TGTGCCAGCAGCTCGGATTTCGGCGGAGGGATAGCTTTCTTT.

The chain recombines TRBV19 with TRBJ1-6; TRBD1 aligns across 9 bases. Germline V gives CDR1 LNHDA, CDR2 SQIVND (reference sequence). Losses at the gene ends were 4 bases for V and 9 bases for J; bases not matched to a gene: 10. The CDR3 spans 16 residues. CDR3 sequence (DNA): TGTGCCAGTAGTAGCTCGAGGACAGGGGAGGGTTCACCCCTCCACTTT. It specifies CASSSSRTGEGSPLHF. The variable domain in full, completed from reference TRBV19 and TRBJ1-6, reads DGGITQSPKYLFRKEGQNVTLSCEQNLNHDAMYWYRQDPGQGLRLIYYSQIVNDFQKGDIAEGYSVSREKKESFPLTVTSAQKNPTAFYLCASSSSRTGEGSPLHFGNGTRLTVT.

This sequence joins TRBV6-5 and TRBJ1-6; 10 nucleotides match TRBD1. With 4 bases clipped from V and 9 bases from J, the junction kept 3 bases outside the gene matches. This CDR3 contains 14 residues. The V gene's germline CDR1 is MNHEY and CDR2 SVGAGI. CDR3 bases: TGTGCCAGCAGTTCCGGGACAGGGGTTTCACCCCTCCACTTT. Translated: CASSSGTGVSPLHF.

The chain combines TRBV18 with TRBJ2-5, with no clear D. Germline-derived CDR1 and CDR2 are KGHSH and LQKENI. The V gene lost 3 bases and the J gene lost 9 bases, with 14 bases spanning the gap. The CDR3 totals 13 residues. In nucleotides, the CDR3 is TGTGCCAGCTCACCCAACCCACTCGAGCCCCAGTACTTC. Translated: CASSPNPLEPQYF.

The chain links TRBV7-2 to TRBJ2-7, with 14 nucleotides matching TRBD2. This CDR3 region has 16 residues. J was trimmed by 2 bases and V by 1 base; bases with no gene match: 1. Germline values: CDR1 SGHTA, CDR2 FQGNSA. CDR3: CASSLEGLAGAYEQYF. As DNA, the CDR3 is TGTGCCAGCAGCTTAGAGGGACTAGCGGGAGCCTACGAGCAGTACTTC.

V is TRBV5-4 and J is TRBJ1-2; 8 bases are a match to TRBD1. From germline, CDR1 is SGHNT and CDR2 YYREEE (reference sequence). The length of the CDR3 is 16 residues. V trimming: 4 bases; J trimming: 1 base; junction bases outside the gene matches: 9. DNA for the CDR3: TGTGCCAGCAGCCCACCCGGGACAGGAGATAACTATGGCTACACCTTC. Its protein product is CASSPPGTGDNYGYTF.

This clone was seen once. The genes are TRBV5-1 and TRBJ2-3; D is undetermined. V dropped 2 bases and J dropped 5 bases, with 6 bases sitting between them. In germline, CDR1 is SGHRS, CDR2 YFSETQ. This CDR3 contains 12 residues. CDR3 sequence (DNA): TGCGCCAGCAGCTTATCGGGAGATACGCAGTATTTT. This codes for CASSLSGDTQYF. The variable domain in full, with the rest retrieved from reference TRBV5-1 and TRBJ2-3, is KAGVTQTPRYLIKTRGQQVTLSCSPISGHRSVSWYQQTPGQGLQFLFEYFSETQRNKGNFPGRFSGRQFSNSRSEMNVSTLELGDSALYLCASSLSGDTQYFGPGTRLTVL.

The chain combines TRBV7-9 with TRBJ1-2; TRBD1 aligns across 7 bases. Germline V gene sequence: CDR1 SEHNR, CDR2 FQNEAQ (reference sequence). The CDR3 has 16 amino acids. The ends lost 4 bases at V and 8 bases at J; junction bases unmatched: 16. The CDR3 protein is CASSYGQALARWGYTF. The CDR3 nucleotides are TGTGCCAGCAGCTACGGACAGGCCCTAGCAAGGTGGGGCTACACCTTC.

V is TRBV12-3 or TRBV12-4 and J is TRBJ1-2; D not certain. The V end was cut by 3 bases, the J end by 3 bases, with 8 bases between. CDR3 length: 13 residues. CDR3 nucleotide sequence: TGTGCCAGCAGTTTTACCCAAGACTATGGCTACACCTTC. Translation: CASSFTQDYGYTF.

V gene TRBV28 combines with J gene TRBJ2-3; D not resolved. The length of the CDR3 is 17 residues. Germline CDR1 reads MDHEN; CDR2 reads SYDVKM. V was clipped by 3 bases and J by 5 bases, with 21 bases between them. CDR3 sequence: CASSFVSSQRDGDTQYF. As DNA, the CDR3 is TGTGCCAGCAGTTTCGTTTCGTCTCAAAGGGATGGAGATACGCAGTATTTT.